This entry is about one T cell receptor (beta chain). No antigen is known for it. No base qualities exist here, and no much larger clone lies one base off it. The sample is drawn from a study of cytomegalovirus exposure and HLA in healthy donors (dated by TCRdb to the late 2010s). Concerning the study at large: According to an earlier analysis of several hundred of the donors, some 180 million T cells yielded approximately 120 million unique TCR beta sequences and 276 Gb of sequence data. Approximately 300 gigabases of sequencing data and 70 million to 85 million unique TCR sequences were included in an early release covering 550 to 800 HLA-typed donors. The genetic ancestry cluster associated with self-reported Caucasian donors included 65% to 90% of the approximately 430 genotyped donors. The study was designed to test whether signatures of past pathogen exposure could be identified by cataloging public T cell receptors. The study profiled the T cell repertoires of about 720 subjects by immunosequencing and related them to cytomegalovirus serostatus. Besides the first cohort of some 670 subjects, a separate validation cohort made up of 120 different subjects was used. High-throughput TCR immunosequencing, statistical association of individual TCRs with disease status, and machine learning were combined to predict cytomegalovirus infection status. A later analysis re-examined previously published TCR beta repertoires from about 670 donors and added high-resolution HLA genotyping to investigate patterns of TCR occurrence. In the later analysis, no new phenotypic data were used to find candidate immune exposures; instead, reliance was placed on TCR beta sequences and their occurrence across donors. An earlier analysis of several hundred of the donors used high-throughput TCR beta sequencing to judge whether each TCR beta V gene segment behaved as functional or pseudogenic. Alongside the repertoire data, information on donor age, sex, ethnicity and CMV serostatus was compiled. Genome-wide SNP genotypes for about 65% of the 666 donors were used in a later genetic analysis, which treated that subset as a discovery cohort. Every repertoire in the discovery cohort had been generated on one and the same sequencing platform. Both class I and class II loci were covered by HLA typing, at four-digit resolution. Typing coverage differed by locus: A, B, C, DRB1 and DQB1 were typed in roughly 620-630 donors, DQA1 in about 510, DPA1 in over 600, and DPB1 in just under 490. Roughly five DR-DQ haplotypes were treated as single units for association and clustering because of strong linkage in the cohort. Across under 500 genotyped donors of the cohort, an average of about 240,000 unique TCR beta nucleotide sequences per donor were sequenced, and around 20% of those sequences were non-productive. Findings and caveats that apply to the study as a whole: According to a later genetic analysis, donors in an Asian-associated ancestry cluster had fewer N-insertions in productive TCRs than the approximately 650-donor mean. In a later analysis, HLA-associated TCR beta chains showed more clonal expansion and lower generation probabilities than non-associated chains that were equally common. A group of highly shared sequence variants was considered likely to be a technical artifact of the sequencing pipeline. Most TCR sequences were observed very rarely across donors, whereas some public TCRs were present in many individuals. A later analysis reported that several top co-occurrence clusters appeared linked to parvovirus B19, influenza, CMV and Epstein-Barr virus. Because some donors lacked HLA typing at each locus, the association tests relied only on the typed subset. Roughly uniform sequencing depth across donors was assumed in presence/absence analyses, although this assumption may not hold. A later analysis found that TCR association rates varied across HLA loci, with DRB1 alleles showing the most associated TCRs and HLA-C alleles the fewest. Correlated functional status among segregating V segments might be attributable to linkage disequilibrium, but an unknown experimental factor could not be ruled out. In the study, roughly 160 TCR beta chains were listed as associated with cytomegalovirus. When HLA alleles, especially DR and DQ, strongly co-occurred, attributing TCR associations to individual alleles was difficult. This cohort had only TCR beta chains sequenced, and the lack of alpha or paired-chain data limited which features could be detected. In vitro tests confirmed that a few of the cytomegalovirus-associated TCR beta chains recognize cytomegalovirus antigens. The only immune exposure information available for the cohort was CMV serostatus. Over 15 rarely observed V segments, including chromosome 9 orphons, were excluded from the earlier analysis of several hundred of the donors because counts were too low. The classifier was reported to diagnose cytomegalovirus status with high specificity and sensitivity in both the original and validation cohorts. V-gene and J-gene trimming of TCR beta chains was associated with a missense DCLRE1C variant in a later genetic analysis, and the association was replicated in an independent cohort. The authors suggested that the approach could potentially be extended to other disease states and immunological phenotypes. Because the 87-base-pair reads could not distinguish some IMGT-functional V segments, including TRBV6-2 and TRBV6-3, those segments were excluded. A further reported finding was that TCR beta sequences accurately predicted the HLA-A and HLA-B alleles for most subjects in the first cohort. An earlier analysis of approximately 600 of the donors showed that most TCR beta V segments appeared in productive rearrangements either about 90% or about 30% of the time, which broadly matched IMGT annotations. In a later analysis, some 18,000 TCR beta sequences were associated with specific HLA alleles at a false discovery rate of 0.05. In a later analysis, most CMV-associated TCR beta chains were found to appear HLA-restricted, with HLA associations seemingly driven largely by CMV exposure.

The cohort comprised some 730 healthy bone marrow donors. At the time of sampling, all cohort members were nominally healthy, though unrecorded immune exposures were likely present. The donor tested CMV seronegative, placing the donor among the 300 to 400 seronegative members of the cohort. Every donor gave a peripheral blood sample, and the peripheral blood mononuclear cells from that sample were used for TCR beta sequencing. The Qiagen DNeasy Blood Extraction Kit was used to extract genomic DNA from the blood cell samples. Trimming costs V 2 bases and J 5 bases, and their ends lie 15 bases apart. The germline V gene provides CDR1 SGHTA and CDR2 FQGNSA. The CDR3, cysteine through phenylalanine, is 16 amino acids long. Here the CDR3 DNA is all that survives: 48 bases in frame from base 1. To prepare the library, the immunoSEQ multiplex PCR assay was applied. The multiplex PCR relied on a mix of 60 forward primers for TCR Vbeta segments and 13 reverse primers for TCR Jbeta segments. The CDR3 region of rearranged TCR beta genes was amplified from genomic DNA with a multiplex PCR assay. Amplified TCR beta libraries were sequenced as 87-base-pair reads on the Illumina HiSeq System. Concerning the study's data processing: In a later analysis, around 80 million unique TCR beta chains were counted across the 500 to 850 repertoires, and roughly 11 million of these chains were shared by at least two donors. A nearest-neighbor algorithm error-corrected the raw reads and collapsed the reads into unique sequences, merging closely related sequences to remove PCR and sequencing errors. CDR3 sequences were aligned to IMGT reference sequences to assign V, D and J gene segments. For a sequence to be retained, a match of at least six nucleotides was required to both a V gene segment and a J gene segment. Rearrangements were called productive when the CDR3 lacked stop codons and stayed in frame with V and J; all others were non-productive. Following IMGT convention, CDR3 was defined as the stretch from the second conserved V-encoded cysteine up to the conserved J-encoded phenylalanine. The earlier analysis of about 590 of the donors excluded sequences that lacked an unambiguous match to a single V gene segment. An earlier analysis of 500 to 600 of the donors classified V segments as functional when productive rearrangements were above 56.7% and as segregating when the standard deviation between donors was above 5%. A statistical classification framework was built for diagnosing cytomegalovirus status from the catalog of TCR beta chain sequences. A later analysis assigned V and J genes by comparing TCR nucleotide sequences with IMGT/GENE-DB human TR gene sequences. A later analysis assigned CDR3 sequences and most-parsimonious VDJ recombination scenarios with the TCRdist pipeline. A later analysis defined each TCR beta chain by its CDR3 amino acid sequence plus V-gene family, and excluded reads lacking a unique V-gene family. As a way to deal with suspected cross-contamination and a sequencing artifact, a later analysis dropped under 600 nucleotide sequences that were highly shared and had low generation probability. In a later analysis, a clonal expansion index for each public chain was calculated from normalized within-repertoire ranks of inferred template counts. Generation probabilities in a later analysis came from a VDJ recombination model fitted to out-of-frame rearrangements, and those results were checked against IGoR. Hypergeometric tests were used in a later analysis to score TCR-TCR, TCR-HLA and TCR-CMV co-occurrence, with a repertoire-size bias correction applied to the TCR pairs. A later analysis estimated false discovery rates by permuting HLA or CMV assignments 20 times. In a later analysis, co-occurring TCRs were grouped using DBSCAN, and TCRdist sequence similarity was added for clustering within HLA-allele-positive subsets. Repertoires with fewer than 30,000 or more than 120,000 public chains, plus five repertoires with anomalous nucleotide sharing, were excluded from co-occurrence clustering. What TCRdb holds here is the immuneACCESS table cut down to in-frame rearrangements. Part of the clones is not present; checked against another copy, under half of the missing clones reflect an unresolved V gene, and the others are unexplained. V and J calls plus clone size are reproduced from that table; the DNA served to infer D and trimming. The sample includes 36,000 or so clones, with 70% to 85% observed a single time. The ten largest clones add up to about 3.5% of the sample.

The sequenced sample consisted of PBMCs. Recombination connected TRBV7-2 to TRBJ2-2, with TRBD2 tentatively as D gene (6 bases match). The clonotype comes from a woman between 18 and 29 years old in good health and CMV-seronegative. The DNA is TGTGCCAGCAGCTTATTCAGCCTAGCGATGACCGGGGAGCTGTTTTTT. Translated, this gives CASSLFSLAMTGELFF.